This TCR beta chain came from a study of blood T cell repertoires in COVID-19. Per the study methods: Amplification of reference gene primers provided the estimated nucleated cell counts. Generated by immunoSEQ multiplex PCR, the TCRdb table keeps only in-frame clones and is missing some. V, J and clone size derive from that table, while D and trimming were established from the DNA sequence. The repertoire holds approximately 200,000 clones, less than 85% seen once, with 9.5% to 15% in the top ten. The ends were cut back, 7 bases at V and 8 bases at J, with 20 bases in the middle. Germline CDR1 MDHEN, CDR2 SYDVKM. The CDR3 has 15 amino acids. This clone has just a few counts.

Specimen: peripheral blood. The source of this sequence is a woman aged 50 to 65 with acute or convalescent COVID-19. V usage is TRBV28 and J usage is TRBJ1-4; D gene ambiguous. The CDR3 is CASTAHPGSREKLFF. The CDR3 bases are TGTGCCAGCACTGCCCACCCGGGATCGCGGGAAAAACTGTTTTTT.